The clone carrying this T cell receptor beta chain was seen many times. As yet, its antigen is unknown. Relying on iRepertoire HTBI primers and Arm-PCR of CDR3 regions, the team built TCR beta libraries. MiXCR was run by TCRdb on the multiplex PCR reads, yielding one entry per CDR3 protein. The repertoire holds some 500,000 distinct CDR3 sequences, with 15% to 20% as singletons. As to time point: newly diagnosed GD, antithyroid drugs for less than 3 months. Extracted PBMC RNA gave rise to the TCR library. This CDR3 region has 11 residues. V dropped 4 bases and J dropped 5 bases, with 6 bases sitting between them. The germline CDR1 and CDR2 sequences are WSHSY and SAAADI. This entry comes from a study of regulatory T cells in long-lasting Graves disease. General study findings and limits: Gene preferences differed: TRBV28, TRBJ1-2, TRBJ2-5 in persistent cases.

This sample was also put to use in a study of T cells in Graves' hyperthyroidism and ophthalmopathy. From that second work: TCR CDR3 regions were first amplified by RT-PCR with HTBI primers.

The genes are TRBV10-2 and TRBJ2-7; D gene unclear. The material sequenced was peripheral blood mononuclear cells (PBMCs), taken at new diagnosis, from a patient treated with antithyroid drugs. The sequence was collected from a woman aged 35-65 years with Graves disease. For the CDR3, the DNA is TGCGCCAGCAGTGTTGGGAACGAGCAGTACTTC. As protein: CASSVGNEQYF.